A single sample gave rise to the 8 T cell receptor beta chains below, sequenced in a study of vaccination and CD4 T cells after COVID-19. For these receptors, no antigen is known. At the Johns Hopkins FTIC core, DNA taken from cultured CD4+ T cells was sequenced by way of the Oncomine TCR Beta short-read assay. MiXCR, run by TCRdb on the PCR reads, gives a single entry per CDR3 protein. The sample has fewer than 12,000 distinct CDR3 sequences, around 60% seen once. Regarding treatment: approximately 9-day PBMC culture with coronavirus spike peptide pools or control peptides (ViraFEST assay). What was sequenced was CD4+ T cells from blood, cultured in vitro. The source is a human donor who had recovered from COVID-19.

The genes are TRBV6-1 and TRBJ2-6; 9 bases match TRBD1. This CDR3 contains 17 residues. Per germline, CDR1 MNHNS and CDR2 SASEGT. The ends lost 10 bases at V and 1 base at J; junction bases unmatched: 11. The CDR3 sequence is CATGDRGMESGANVLTF. The CDR3 DNA is TGTGCCACCGGAGACAGGGGGATGGAGTCTGGGGCCAACGTCCTGACTTTC.

The J gene is TRBJ2-3, the V gene TRBV10-3, with no clear D. The CDR3 is made up of 14 amino acids. The ends were cut back, 4 bases at V and 5 bases at J, with 13 bases in the middle. Germline V gene sequence: CDR1 ENHRY, CDR2 SYGVKD. CDR3 in amino acids: CAISVTDNEDTQYF. The CDR3 DNA reads as TGTGCCATCAGTGTGACCGATAATGAAGATACGCAGTATTTT.

V gene TRBV12-3 or TRBV12-4 combines with J gene TRBJ2-3; D remains unclear. Trimming cost V 5 bases and J 6 bases, with 9 bases left between them. CDR3 length: 12 amino acids. For the CDR3, the DNA is TGTGCCAGCAGTACATCTGTGGATACGCAGTATTTT. It is translated as CASSTSVDTQYF.

The chain combines TRBV24-1 with TRBJ2-3, with TRBD2 matching 9 bases. The CDR3 sequence is 14 residues long. CDR1 KGHDR and CDR2 SFDVKD come from the germline V gene. J gave up 3 bases and V 9 bases, and 6 bases lay outside the gene matches. Written as DNA, the CDR3 is TGTGCCACCGGTCTGGGACTAGCTACAGATACGCAGTATTTT. This sequence encodes CATGLGLATDTQYF.

In this sample, this clonotype turned up a few times. V usage is TRBV2 and J usage is TRBJ2-5; tentative D call: TRBD2 (6 bases). Germline-derived CDR1 and CDR2 are SNHLY and FYNNEI. The CDR3 contains 15 residues. Between the trimmed V and J ends, which lost 3 bases and 5 bases, there was a span of 16 bases. The CDR3 protein is CASSDGGISGETQYF. The CDR3 DNA reads TGTGCCAGCAGTGACGGGGGAATTTCGGGGGAGACCCAGTACTTC.

V usage is TRBV28 and J usage is TRBJ1-5; TRBD1 is a possible D gene (5 bases). CDR1 is MDHEN, CDR2 SYDVKM, per germline. The CDR3 covers 15 residues. Trimming removed 5 bases from V and 8 bases from J, with 19 bases in between. CDR3 sequence (DNA): TGTGCCAGCAGTCCCCCCGGGGCGGGTGGAAAGCCCCAGCATTTT. Translated: CASSPPGAGGKPQHF.

This clonotype was seen more than once but under ten times. This chain connects TRBV2 to TRBJ1-2, with TRBD1 matching over 7 bases. From germline, CDR1 is SNHLY and CDR2 FYNNEI. There are 15 residues in the CDR3. V was pared by 5 bases and J by 2 bases, with 8 bases of the junction left unmatched. CDR3: CASSKQGTSNYGYTF. The CDR3, as DNA: TGTGCCAGCAGTAAACAGGGGACTTCCAACTATGGCTACACCTTC.

The J gene is TRBJ2-5, the V gene TRBV11-3, with D perhaps matching TRBD2 (6 bases). Germline loops: CDR1 SGHNT, CDR2 YENEEA. Trimming pared 5 bases from V and 4 bases from J, leaving 11 bases between. The CDR3 is made up of 13 amino acids. In nucleotides, the CDR3 is TGTGCCAGCAGCCTTGGCGGGGTAGAGACCCAGTACTTC. It yields the protein CASSLGGVETQYF.